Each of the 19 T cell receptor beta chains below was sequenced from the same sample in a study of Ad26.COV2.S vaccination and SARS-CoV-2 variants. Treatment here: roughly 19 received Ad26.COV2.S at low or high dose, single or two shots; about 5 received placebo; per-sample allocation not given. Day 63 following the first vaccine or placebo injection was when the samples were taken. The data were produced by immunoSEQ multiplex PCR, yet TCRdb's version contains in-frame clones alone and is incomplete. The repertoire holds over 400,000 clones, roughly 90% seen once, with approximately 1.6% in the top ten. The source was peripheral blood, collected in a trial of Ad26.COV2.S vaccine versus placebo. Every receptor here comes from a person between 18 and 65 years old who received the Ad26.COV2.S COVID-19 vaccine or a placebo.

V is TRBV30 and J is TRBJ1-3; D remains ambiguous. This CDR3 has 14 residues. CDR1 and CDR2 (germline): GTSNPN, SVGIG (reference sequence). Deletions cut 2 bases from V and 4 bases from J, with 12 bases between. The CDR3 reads CAWSPLTGGNTIYF. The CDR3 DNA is TGTGCCTGGAGTCCCTTGACCGGGGGAAACACCATATATTTT.

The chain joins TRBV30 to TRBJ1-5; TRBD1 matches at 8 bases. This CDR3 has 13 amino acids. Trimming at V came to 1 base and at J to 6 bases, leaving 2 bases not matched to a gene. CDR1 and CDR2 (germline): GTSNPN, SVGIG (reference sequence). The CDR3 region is CAWSDRGGQPQHF. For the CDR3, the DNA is TGTGCCTGGAGTGACAGGGGGGGTCAGCCCCAGCATTTT.

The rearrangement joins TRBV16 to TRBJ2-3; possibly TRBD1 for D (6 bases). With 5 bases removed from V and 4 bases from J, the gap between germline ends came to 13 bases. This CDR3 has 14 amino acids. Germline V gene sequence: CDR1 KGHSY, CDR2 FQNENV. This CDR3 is CASSATGFADTQYF. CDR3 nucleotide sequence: TGTGCCAGCAGCGCTACAGGGTTCGCAGATACGCAGTATTTT.

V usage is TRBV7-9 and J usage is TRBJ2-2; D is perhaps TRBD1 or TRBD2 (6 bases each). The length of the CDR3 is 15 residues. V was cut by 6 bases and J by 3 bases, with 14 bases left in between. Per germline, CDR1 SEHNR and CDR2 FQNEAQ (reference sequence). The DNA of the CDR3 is TGTGCCAGCAGTATAATGGGGGGCTACACCGGGGAGCTGTTTTTT. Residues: CASSIMGGYTGELFF.

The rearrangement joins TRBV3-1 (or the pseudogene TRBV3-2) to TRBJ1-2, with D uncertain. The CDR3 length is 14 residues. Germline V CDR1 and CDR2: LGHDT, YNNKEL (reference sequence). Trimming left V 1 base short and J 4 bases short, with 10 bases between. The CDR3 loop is CASSQVSTPYGYTF. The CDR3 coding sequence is TGTGCCAGCAGCCAAGTTAGCACTCCCTATGGCTACACCTTC.

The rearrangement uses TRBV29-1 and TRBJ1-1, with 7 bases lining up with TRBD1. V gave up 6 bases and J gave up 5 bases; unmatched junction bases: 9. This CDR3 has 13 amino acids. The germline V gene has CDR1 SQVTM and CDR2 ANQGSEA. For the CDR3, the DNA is TGCAGCGTCGCACTAGGGGGCGGTACTGAAGCTTTCTTT. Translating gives CSVALGGGTEAFF. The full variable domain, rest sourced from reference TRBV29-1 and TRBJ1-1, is SAVISQKPSRDICQRGTSLTIQCQVDSQVTMMFWYRQQPGQSLTLIATANQGSEATYESGFVIDKFPISRPNLTFSTLTVSNMSPEDSSIYLCSVALGGGTEAFFGQGTRLTVV.

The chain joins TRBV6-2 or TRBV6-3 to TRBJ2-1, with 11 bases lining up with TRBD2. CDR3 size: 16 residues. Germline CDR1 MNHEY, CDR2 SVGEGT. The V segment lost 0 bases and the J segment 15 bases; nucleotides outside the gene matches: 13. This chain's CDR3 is CASSYSGTSGRLGRFF. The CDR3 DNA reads TGTGCCAGCAGTTACTCGGGGACTAGCGGTCGCTTGGGGAGGTTCTTC.

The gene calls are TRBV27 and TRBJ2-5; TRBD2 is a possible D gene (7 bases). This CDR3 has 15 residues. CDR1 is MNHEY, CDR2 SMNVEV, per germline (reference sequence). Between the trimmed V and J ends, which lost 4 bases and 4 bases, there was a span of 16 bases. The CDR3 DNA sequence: TGTGCCAGCAGTTCCGCGGGGGCAGGAGGAGAGACCCAGTACTTC. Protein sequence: CASSSAGAGGETQYF.

CDR3 in DNA: TGTGCCAGCAGCCATAGACAGGGTCTAAGGTACAATGAGCAGTTCTTC. Protein: CASSHRQGLRYNEQFF. This chain links TRBV3-1 (or the pseudogene TRBV3-2) with TRBJ2-1; 7 bases line up with TRBD1. CDR3 length: 16 amino acids. J gave up 4 bases and V 3 bases, and 9 bases lay outside the gene matches. CDR1 LGHDT and CDR2 YNNKEL come from the germline V gene (reference sequence).

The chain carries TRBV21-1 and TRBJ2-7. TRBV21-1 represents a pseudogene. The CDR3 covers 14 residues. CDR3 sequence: CASSNDGRSYEQYF. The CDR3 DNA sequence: TGTGCCAGCAGCAATGACGGACGATCCTACGAGCAGTACTTC.

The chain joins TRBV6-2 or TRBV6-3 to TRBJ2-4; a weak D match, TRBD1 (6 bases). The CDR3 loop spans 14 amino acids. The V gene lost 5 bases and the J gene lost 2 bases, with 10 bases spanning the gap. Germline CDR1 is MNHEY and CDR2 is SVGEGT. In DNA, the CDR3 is TGTGCCAGCAGTCGTACAGGGTCCAAAAACATTCAGTACTTC. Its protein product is CASSRTGSKNIQYF.

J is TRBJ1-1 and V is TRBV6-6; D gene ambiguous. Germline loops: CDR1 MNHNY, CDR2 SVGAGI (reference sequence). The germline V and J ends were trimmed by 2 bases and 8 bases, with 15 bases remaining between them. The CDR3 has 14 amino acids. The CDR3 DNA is TGTGCCAGCAGTTACGGTGGAGTAGACCCGGAAGCTTTCTTT. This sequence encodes CASSYGGVDPEAFF.

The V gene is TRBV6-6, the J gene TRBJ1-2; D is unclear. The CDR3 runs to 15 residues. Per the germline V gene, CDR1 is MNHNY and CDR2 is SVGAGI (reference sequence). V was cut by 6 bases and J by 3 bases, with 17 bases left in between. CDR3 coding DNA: TGTGCCAGCAGGGGCGCGGGATGGGCAGACTATGGCTACACCTTC. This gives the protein CASRGAGWADYGYTF.

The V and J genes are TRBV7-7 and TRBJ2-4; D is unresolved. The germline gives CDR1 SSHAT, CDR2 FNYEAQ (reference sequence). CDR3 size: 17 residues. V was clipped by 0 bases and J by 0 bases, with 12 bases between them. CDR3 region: CASSLAGKTLAKNIQYF. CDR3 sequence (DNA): TGTGCCAGCAGCTTAGCGGGCAAGACGTTAGCCAAAAACATTCAGTACTTC.

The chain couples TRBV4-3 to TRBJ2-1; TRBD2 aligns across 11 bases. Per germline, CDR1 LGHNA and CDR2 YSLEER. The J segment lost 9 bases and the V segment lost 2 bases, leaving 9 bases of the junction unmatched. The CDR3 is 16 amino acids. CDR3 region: CASSQSGTSGKVEQFF. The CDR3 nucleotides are TGCGCCAGCAGCCAATCCGGGACTAGCGGTAAGGTTGAGCAGTTCTTC.

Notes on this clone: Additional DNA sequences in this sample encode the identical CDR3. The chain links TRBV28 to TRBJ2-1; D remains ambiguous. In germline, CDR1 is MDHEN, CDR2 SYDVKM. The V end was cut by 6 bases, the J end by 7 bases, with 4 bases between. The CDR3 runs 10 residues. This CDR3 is CASSFNEQFF. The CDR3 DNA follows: TGTGCCAGCAGCTTTAATGAGCAGTTCTTC. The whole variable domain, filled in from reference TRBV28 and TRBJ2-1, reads DVKVTQSSRYLVKRTGEKVFLECVQDMDHENMFWYRQDPGLGLRLIYFSYDVKMKEKGDIPEGYSVSREKKERFSLILESASTNQTSMYLCASSFNEQFFGPGTRLTVL.

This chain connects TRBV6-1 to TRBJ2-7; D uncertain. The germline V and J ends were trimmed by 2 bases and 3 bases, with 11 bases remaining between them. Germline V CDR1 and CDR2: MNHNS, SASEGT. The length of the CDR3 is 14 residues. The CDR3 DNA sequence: TGTGCCAGCAGTGAAATTTTGAGTATCTACGAGCAGTACTTC. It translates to CASSEILSIYEQYF.

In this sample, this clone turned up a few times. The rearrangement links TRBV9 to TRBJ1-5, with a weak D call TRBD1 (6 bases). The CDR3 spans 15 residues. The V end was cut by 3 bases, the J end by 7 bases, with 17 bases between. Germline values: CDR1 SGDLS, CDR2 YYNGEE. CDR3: CASSASPGAGQPQHF. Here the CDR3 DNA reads TGTGCCAGCAGCGCGTCCCCAGGGGCAGGGCAGCCCCAGCATTTT. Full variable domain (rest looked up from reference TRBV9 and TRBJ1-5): DSGVTQTPKHLITATGQRVTLRCSPRSGDLSVYWYQQSLDQGLQFLIQYYNGEERAKGNILERFSAQQFPDLHSELNLSSLELGDSALYFCASSASPGAGQPQHFGDGTRLSIL.

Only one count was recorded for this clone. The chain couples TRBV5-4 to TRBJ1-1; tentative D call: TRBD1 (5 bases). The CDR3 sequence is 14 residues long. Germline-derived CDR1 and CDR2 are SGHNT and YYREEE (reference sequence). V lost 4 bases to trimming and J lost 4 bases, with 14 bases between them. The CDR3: CASSAGPSGTEAFF. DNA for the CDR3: TGTGCCAGCAGCGCGGGACCCAGTGGCACTGAAGCTTTCTTT.